Each of the 27 T cell receptor beta chains below was sequenced from the same sample in a study of T cells in localized non-small cell lung cancer. Using immunoSEQ multiplex PCR, the repertoire was profiled, and TCRdb retains in-frame clones only, with some absent. The table includes almost 65,000 clones, about 90% detected once. The starting material was peripheral blood, obtained before any cancer treatment. Every receptor here comes from a woman between 35 and 70 years old with stage I lung adenocarcinoma.

The chain has TRBV7-9 and TRBJ2-2; no clear D gene. This CDR3 contains 15 residues. Trimming left V 2 bases short and J 5 bases short, with 12 bases between. Per the germline V gene, CDR1 is SEHNR and CDR2 is FQNEAQ (reference sequence). The chain's CDR3 is CASSLLVGGTGELFF. The CDR3 DNA is TGTGCCAGCAGCTTACTGGTCGGTGGGACCGGGGAGCTGTTTTTT.

The chain carries TRBV6-1 and TRBJ2-7; TRBD2 matches 11 bases. V lost 8 bases and J lost 6; bases outside the gene matches: 9. The germline CDR1 and CDR2 sequences are MNHNS and SASEGT. This CDR3 contains 14 residues. CDR3 amino acids: CASEVAGGPSEQYF. DNA for the CDR3: TGTGCCAGCGAGGTAGCGGGAGGGCCGAGCGAGCAGTACTTC.

The chain combines TRBV10-2 with TRBJ1-1; the D is unclear. CDR1 and CDR2 from the germline V gene are WSHSY and SAAADI. V dropped 8 bases and J dropped 1 base, with 14 bases sitting between them. The CDR3 contains 14 residues. CDR3 DNA: TGCGCCAGCCTAAGGGCGCGAAAGAACACTGAAGCTTTCTTT. Protein product: CASLRARKNTEAFF.

The chain has TRBV30 and TRBJ1-5; a possible D gene is TRBD1 (5 bases). This CDR3 region has 15 residues. Germline assignment: CDR1 GTSNPN and CDR2 SVGIG (reference sequence). Between the trimmed V and J ends, which lost 0 bases and 7 bases, there was a span of 16 bases. The CDR3, as DNA: TGTGCCTGGAGTGTACTGGGGAGGGGCGACCAGCCCCAGCATTTT. Protein product: CAWSVLGRGDQPQHF.

The chain uses TRBV5-6 and TRBJ2-3, with D maybe TRBD2 (5 bases). Germline V gene lookup returns CDR1 SGHDT and CDR2 YYEEEE. The V end was cut by 1 base, the J end by 2 bases, with 14 bases between. This CDR3 has 16 residues. CDR3 region: CASSLRAVPATDTQYF. Here the CDR3 DNA reads TGTGCCAGCAGCTTGAGAGCGGTCCCAGCCACAGATACGCAGTATTTT.

This rearrangement joins TRBV28 to TRBJ2-5; D call uncertain. The J call could be wrong; TRBJ2-7 is a better fit for the DNA end. The CDR3 has 14 amino acids. Germline-derived CDR1 and CDR2 are MDHEN and SYDVKM. CDR3 DNA sequence: TGTGCCAGCAGTCTACCTGGTGTGGTTGACGAGCAGTACTTC. Amino acid sequence: CASSLPGVVDEQYF.

The V call is TRBV30, the J call TRBJ1-5, with a possible D match to TRBD1 (6 bases). The germline V and J ends were trimmed by 2 bases and 4 bases, with 18 bases remaining between them. Germline V gene sequence: CDR1 GTSNPN, CDR2 SVGIG (reference sequence). This CDR3 has 16 amino acids. The CDR3 coding sequence is TGTGCCTGGAGTCTTCAGGGGTATGGTAAGAATCAGCCCCAGCATTTT. This codes for CAWSLQGYGKNQPQHF.

The V gene is TRBV7-2, the J gene TRBJ1-5; tentative D call: TRBD1 (6 bases). The CDR3 runs 13 residues. Germline CDR1 is SGHTA and CDR2 is FQGNSA. The V end was cut by 5 bases, the J end by 7 bases, with 12 bases between. The DNA for the CDR3 is TGTGCCAGCAGCCCGTACAGGGAGCAGCCCCAGCATTTT. Protein: CASSPYREQPQHF.

V usage is TRBV6-1 and J usage is TRBJ1-1; perhaps TRBD1 as D (6 bases). Trimming left V 4 bases short and J 1 base short, with 16 bases between. This CDR3 region has 16 residues. Germline CDR1 MNHNS, CDR2 SASEGT. CDR3: CASSAIQGQGNTEAFF. CDR3 bases: TGTGCCAGCAGTGCAATCCAGGGGCAGGGGAACACTGAAGCTTTCTTT.

This clone was detected once. The CDR3: CASSLIGAQPQHF. The CDR3 DNA reads TGTGCCAGCAGTTTGATAGGGGCGCAGCCCCAGCATTTT. The V and J genes are TRBV6-6 and TRBJ1-5; D might be TRBD1 (5 bases). CDR1 and CDR2 (germline): MNHNY, SVGAGI (reference sequence). This CDR3 is 13 amino acids long. Trimming cost V 4 bases and J 7 bases, with 11 bases left between them.

V and J are TRBV27 and TRBJ2-5; D is unclear. The V end lost 6 bases, the J end lost 5 bases, and 10 bases lay between the germline ends. CDR1 is MNHEY, CDR2 SMNVEV, per germline (reference sequence). The CDR3 is 12 amino acids. The CDR3 bases are TGTGCCAGCAGCGCCCCTGGGGAGACCCAGTACTTC. Encoded protein: CASSAPGETQYF.

This clone was recorded once. CDR3 sequence: CASSPPKRRNTEAFF. The CDR3 region has the DNA TGTGCCAGCTCACCACCGAAAAGGAGGAACACTGAAGCTTTCTTT. J is TRBJ1-1 and V is TRBV18, with D unclear. The CDR3 spans 15 residues. V dropped 0 bases and J dropped 1 base, with 9 bases sitting between them. Germline lookup yields CDR1 KGHSH and CDR2 LQKENI.

The chain couples TRBV5-5 to TRBJ2-3; maybe TRBD1 (6 bases). V was clipped by 2 bases and J by 8 bases, with 27 bases between them. Germline CDR1 is SGHKS and CDR2 is YYEKEE (reference sequence). The CDR3 spans 18 residues. Written as DNA, the CDR3 is TGTGCCAGCAGCTTAGACCCTAGCCGGGACACCCGACAAGGTACGCAGTATTTT. Residues: CASSLDPSRDTRQGTQYF.

V is TRBV6-4 and J is TRBJ1-1; 8 bases are shared with TRBD1. This CDR3 region has 14 residues. Germline loops: CDR1 MRHNA, CDR2 SNTAGT. V trimming: 6 bases; J trimming: 4 bases; junction bases outside the gene matches: 7. The CDR3 DNA follows: TGTGCCAGCAGGGGGGACAGGACCTCCACTGAAGCTTTCTTT. Its protein product is CASRGDRTSTEAFF.

This sequence joins TRBV4-3 and TRBJ1-2; D call uncertain. This CDR3 region has 15 residues. V dropped 0 bases and J dropped 5 bases, with 13 bases sitting between them. Per germline, CDR1 LGHNA and CDR2 YSLEER. CDR3 DNA: TGCGCCAGCAGCCAAGAGGCCACATCTAGGTATGGCTACACCTTC. It encodes CASSQEATSRYGYTF.

The V and J genes are TRBV10-1 and TRBJ2-3; 7 nucleotides agree with TRBD2. Germline V gene data show CDR1 as WNHNN and CDR2 as SYGVQD (reference sequence). Losses at the gene ends were 0 bases for V and 5 bases for J; bases not matched to a gene: 8. This CDR3 region has 16 residues. This CDR3 is CASSESGQGGQDTQYF. For the CDR3, the DNA is TGCGCCAGCAGTGAGTCAGGGCAGGGAGGGCAAGATACGCAGTATTTT.

This sequence joins TRBV5-1 and TRBJ2-5; D unresolved. V was pared by 0 bases and J by 5 bases, with 5 bases between. Germline V CDR1 and CDR2: SGHRS, YFSETQ. This CDR3 is 12 amino acids long. CDR3 residues: CASSLDDETQYF. The CDR3 DNA reads as TGCGCCAGCAGCTTGGATGACGAGACCCAGTACTTC.

This rearrangement joins TRBV14 to TRBJ2-5, with D possibly matching TRBD1 (5 bases). The length of the CDR3 is 15 residues. Deletions cut 0 bases from V and 4 bases from J, with 12 bases between. The V gene's germline CDR1 is SGHDN and CDR2 FVKESK. The CDR3 reads CASSQDLRVRETQYF. The CDR3 DNA sequence: TGTGCCAGCAGCCAAGATCTCAGGGTACGAGAGACCCAGTACTTC. Full variable domain (remainder filled in from reference TRBV14 and TRBJ2-5): EAGVTQFPSHSVIEKGQTVTLRCDPISGHDNLYWYRRVMGKEIKFLLHFVKESKQDESGMPNNRFLAERTGGTYSTLKVQPAELEDSGVYFCASSQDLRVRETQYFGPGTRLLVL.

This chain links TRBV7-9 with TRBJ1-2, with 10 bases that match TRBD1. This CDR3 has 14 residues. Trimming removed 5 bases from V and 6 bases from J; junction bases left unmatched: 6. Germline CDR1 reads SEHNR; CDR2 reads FQNEAQ (reference sequence). CDR3 residues: CASSPRGTGDGYTF. In nucleotides, the CDR3 is TGTGCCAGCAGCCCCAGGGGGACAGGGGATGGCTACACCTTC.

This clone was counted only a few times. The chain carries TRBV13 and TRBJ2-1; 9 bases align to TRBD2. Trimming removed 5 bases from V and 6 bases from J; junction bases left unmatched: 8. CDR3 size: 15 residues. Germline CDR1 and CDR2: PRHDT and FYEKMQ (reference sequence). CDR3 sequence: CASSDGLAGFNEQFF. CDR3 bases: TGTGCCAGCAGCGATGGGCTAGCGGGGTTCAATGAGCAGTTCTTC.

The chain couples TRBV7-3 to TRBJ2-7; perhaps TRBD1 as D (6 bases). The CDR3 is 12 amino acids. Trimming removed 5 bases from V and 7 bases from J, with 12 bases in between. Per germline, CDR1 SGHTA and CDR2 FQGTGA. The CDR3 is CASSAYQGEQYF. The CDR3 region has the DNA TGTGCCAGCAGCGCCTATCAGGGGGAGCAGTACTTC.

The chain employs TRBV11-2 and TRBJ1-2; the D gene is possibly TRBD1 (6 bases). CDR1 and CDR2 from the germline V gene are SGHAT and FQNNGV. Trimming took 5 bases from V and 2 from J, leaving 15 bases between them. The CDR3 extends over 15 amino acids. In DNA form, the CDR3 reads TGTGCCAGCAGCCCTCGACCCACAGGGAACTATGGCTACACCTTC. Protein sequence: CASSPRPTGNYGYTF. The whole variable domain, remainder taken from reference TRBV11-2 and TRBJ1-2, is EAGVAQSPRYKIIEKRQSVAFWCNPISGHATLYWYQQILGQGPKLLIQFQNNGVVDDSQLPKDRFSAERLKGVDSTLKIQPAKLEDSAVYLCASSPRPTGNYGYTFGSGTRLTVV.

To note about this clone: Relative to the germline gene, one junction end is altered; a read error may explain this. The gene calls are TRBV7-7 and TRBJ2-5; D is perhaps TRBD1 (6 bases). The CDR3 is 15 residues long. Looked up from germline, CDR1 is SSHAT and CDR2 is FNYEAQ (reference sequence). CDR3: CASSQQTGPGETQYF. DNA for the CDR3: TGTGCTAGCAGCCAACAGACAGGACCCGGCGAGACCCAGTACTTC.

This chain connects TRBV6-1 to TRBJ2-7; tentatively, D is TRBD2 (6 bases). This CDR3 is 12 amino acids long. Trimming removed 6 bases at V and 4 bases at J, with 10 bases between. CDR1 and CDR2 (germline): MNHNS, SASEGT. The DNA for the CDR3 is TGTGCCAGCAGCTCGGGAGCTTACGAGCAGTACTTC. It yields the protein CASSSGAYEQYF.

This clone came up many times. The gene calls are TRBV19 and TRBJ1-1, with 8 nucleotides matching TRBD1. The CDR3 totals 15 residues. V lost 7 bases to trimming and J lost 1 base; unmatched junction nucleotides: 8. CDR1 is LNHDA and CDR2 is SQIVND in the germline V gene (reference sequence). Here the CDR3 reads CASIWQGAGNTEAFF. The CDR3 DNA reads as TGTGCCAGTATTTGGCAGGGGGCCGGGAACACTGAAGCTTTCTTT.

The chain employs TRBV4-3 and TRBJ2-2, with 9 bases aligning to TRBD1. Trimming removed 4 bases from V and 3 bases from J; junction bases left unmatched: 6. From germline, CDR1 is LGHNA and CDR2 YSLEER. This CDR3 comprises 16 residues. CDR3 DNA sequence: TGCGCCAGCAGCCTCGGACAGGGGTGGTACACCGGGGAGCTGTTTTTT. It is translated as CASSLGQGWYTGELFF.

The chain recombines TRBV10-1 with TRBJ2-1; the D is unclear. The CDR3 contains 15 residues. CDR1 is WNHNN and CDR2 is SYGVQD in the germline V gene (reference sequence). The germline V and J ends were trimmed by 4 bases and 2 bases, with 12 bases remaining between them. The CDR3 is CASSGNSPAYNEQFF. CDR3 DNA sequence: TGCGCCAGCAGTGGCAACTCTCCCGCCTACAATGAGCAGTTCTTC.